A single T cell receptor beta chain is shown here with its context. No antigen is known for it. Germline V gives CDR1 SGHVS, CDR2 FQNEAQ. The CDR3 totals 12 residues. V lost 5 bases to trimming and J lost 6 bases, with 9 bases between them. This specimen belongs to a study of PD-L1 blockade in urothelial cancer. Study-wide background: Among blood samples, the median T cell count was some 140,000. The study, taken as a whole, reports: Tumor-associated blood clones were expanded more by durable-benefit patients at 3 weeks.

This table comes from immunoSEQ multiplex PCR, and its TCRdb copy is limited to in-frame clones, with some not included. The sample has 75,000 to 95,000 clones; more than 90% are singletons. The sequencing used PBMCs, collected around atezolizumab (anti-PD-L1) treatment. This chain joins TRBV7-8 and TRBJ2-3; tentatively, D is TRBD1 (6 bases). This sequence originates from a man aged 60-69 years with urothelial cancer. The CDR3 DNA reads TGTGCCAGCAGCGGTCAGGGGGATACGCAGTATTTT. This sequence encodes CASSGQGDTQYF.